One and the same sample provided the 26 T cell receptor beta chains below, sequenced in a study of T cell responses to AZD1222 COVID-19 vaccine (dated by TCRdb to about 2021). What this sample's time point label stands for: about 28 days (+/-7) after the second vaccine dose. The method behind the library was the immunoSEQ multiplex PCR assay. TCRdb took this table from immuneACCESS and kept in-frame rearrangements with V and J called. Such tables lack part of the clones; where checked against another copy, unresolved V genes explain under half of the gap, and the rest is unexplained. This sample lists 50,000 to 70,000 clones; approximately 86% were detected once. The ten largest clones capture less than 9% of the sample. Material: peripheral blood, obtained 28 days after the second AZD1222 dose. All receptors derive from an adult who received the AZD1222 COVID-19 vaccine.

CDR3 residues: CASRGTGRMGTQYF. CDR3 nucleotide sequence: TGTGCCAGCAGGGGGACAGGACGGATGGGGACCCAGTACTTC. The rearrangement joins TRBV11-1 to TRBJ2-5; the match to TRBD1 covers 8 bases. The CDR3 extends over 14 amino acids. Losses at the gene ends were 6 bases for V and 7 bases for J; bases not matched to a gene: 10. CDR1 and CDR2 from the germline V gene are SGHAT and FQDESV (reference sequence).

The V and J genes are TRBV5-1 and TRBJ1-4; a weak D match, TRBD1 (6 bases). Germline values: CDR1 SGHRS, CDR2 YFSETQ. Trimming took off 3 bases at V and 0 bases at J, with 21 bases between the two ends. This CDR3 comprises 19 residues. CDR3 loop: CASSWRPPGDRATNEKLFF. Here the CDR3 DNA reads TGCGCCAGCAGCTGGAGGCCCCCAGGGGACCGGGCAACTAATGAAAAACTGTTTTTT.

The table lists this clone with a few counts. The chain joins TRBV3-1 (or the pseudogene TRBV3-2) to TRBJ1-3; D is unresolved. Trimming removed 3 bases at V and 1 base at J, with 7 bases between. The CDR3 loop spans 14 amino acids. CDR1 LGHDT and CDR2 YNNKEL come from the germline V gene (reference sequence). For the CDR3, the DNA is TGTGCCAGCAGCCAGGCCGAGTCTGGAAACACCATATATTTT. Translating it yields CASSQAESGNTIYF.

This chain connects TRBV11-2 to TRBJ2-7, with 8 positions matching TRBD1. J was trimmed by 7 bases and V by 0 bases; bases with no gene match: 8. Germline loops: CDR1 SGHAT, CDR2 FQNNGV. The CDR3 has 15 residues. CDR3 nucleotides: TGTGCCAGCAGCTTAGACCCGGACAGGGTCGTTGAGCAGTACTTC. This sequence encodes CASSLDPDRVVEQYF.

The chain recombines TRBV28 with TRBJ1-5; TRBD1 matches 7 bases. The V gene's germline CDR1 is MDHEN and CDR2 SYDVKM. The CDR3 consists of 14 residues. The trim removed 6 bases at V and 3 bases at J, leaving 5 bases unmatched. The CDR3 is CASRGGQLNQPQHF. The CDR3 DNA is TGTGCCAGCAGGGGGGGACAGCTCAATCAGCCCCAGCATTTT.

This clone appeared a single time. The sample contains more than one DNA sequence encoding this CDR3. The chain combines TRBV6-5 with TRBJ2-5; TRBD2 is a possible D gene (6 bases). CDR1 and CDR2 (germline): MNHEY, SVGAGI. Trimming cost V 2 bases and J 1 base, with 8 bases left between them. This CDR3 is built from 14 residues. The CDR3 reads CASSYGGVQETQYF. As DNA, the CDR3 is TGTGCCAGCAGTTACGGAGGGGTCCAAGAGACCCAGTACTTC.

The CDR3 DNA sequence: TGTGCCAGCAGCTCCCCCGGGACAGGGGGCTACGAGCAGTACTTC. This codes for CASSSPGTGGYEQYF. The chain employs TRBV7-9 and TRBJ2-7; 11 nucleotides align to TRBD1. V lost 4 bases to trimming and J lost 3 bases; unmatched junction nucleotides: 5. Germline V lookup: CDR1 SEHNR, CDR2 FQNEAQ (reference sequence). CDR3 length equals 15 residues.

The CDR3 reads CASSLPSTDREKLFF. Written as DNA, the CDR3 is TGTGCCAGCAGCTTACCCAGTACCGACAGGGAAAAACTGTTTTTT. The chain joins TRBV7-8 to TRBJ1-4, with D perhaps TRBD1 (6 bases). The CDR3 sequence is 15 residues long. Germline CDR1 SGHVS, CDR2 FQNEAQ. Trimming stripped 2 bases from V and 8 bases from J, with 15 bases between.

The chain couples TRBV10-3 to TRBJ2-7, with TRBD1 identical over 9 bases. The CDR3 spans 13 residues. V dropped 2 bases and J dropped 4; count of bases not matched to a gene: 0. Germline-derived CDR1 and CDR2 are ENHRY and SYGVKD. For the CDR3, the DNA is TGTGCCATCAGTGAGGGGACAGGGTACGAGCAGTACTTC. This gives the protein CAISEGTGYEQYF.

This clone has just one count. At one end, the junction sequence differs from germline, possibly due to a read error. The chain uses TRBV7-8 and TRBJ2-1; D is possibly TRBD1 (5 bases). This CDR3 contains 12 residues. CDR1 and CDR2 from the germline V gene are SGHVS and FQNEAQ. This CDR3 reads CASSLGPGKWIF. The CDR3 DNA reads as TGTGCCAGCAGCTTAGGACCAGGGAAATGGATCTTC.

The V call is TRBV24-1, the J call TRBJ2-3; 12 bases align to TRBD1. Germline V gene lookup returns CDR1 KGHDR and CDR2 SFDVKD. J gave up 4 bases and V 3 bases, and 4 bases lay outside the gene matches. The CDR3 has 16 amino acids. CDR3 bases: TGTGCCACCAGTGATCCGGGACAGGGGGCTTCAGATACGCAGTATTTT. Translating gives CATSDPGQGASDTQYF.

This clone appeared once. The chain has TRBV28 and TRBJ2-5, with D maybe TRBD1 (6 bases). The CDR3 is made up of 13 amino acids. Germline V CDR1 and CDR2: MDHEN, SYDVKM. V lost 5 bases, J lost 1 base, and 8 bases lay in between. Here the CDR3 DNA reads TGTGCCAGCAGTACAGGGCTCCAAGAGACCCAGTACTTC. Amino acid sequence: CASSTGLQETQYF.

This clone came up once. The V gene is TRBV3-1 (or the pseudogene TRBV3-2), the J gene TRBJ2-7; 10 positions match TRBD1. The CDR3 is 14 amino acids. V was pared by 4 bases and J by 7 bases, with 7 bases of the junction left unmatched. Per germline, CDR1 LGHDT and CDR2 YNNKEL (reference sequence). CDR3 sequence: CASSLGQGGREQYF. CDR3 DNA: TGTGCCAGCAGCCTTGGACAGGGGGGGAGGGAGCAGTACTTC.

This chain connects TRBV7-2 to TRBJ1-2, with D maybe TRBD1 (6 bases). The germline V gene encodes CDR1 SGHTA and CDR2 FQGNSA. The CDR3 sequence is 16 residues long. V lost 4 bases and J 4 bases, leaving 19 bases between the germline ends. The CDR3, as DNA: TGTGCCAGCAGCTACAAAGTTCGGGCGGGGGCCTATGGCTACACCTTC. Encoded protein: CASSYKVRAGAYGYTF.

In this sample, this clone turned up once. This sequence joins TRBV12-3 or TRBV12-4 and TRBJ1-2; D uncertain. With 3 bases removed from V and 4 bases from J, the gap between germline ends came to 9 bases. The CDR3 is 13 residues long. CDR3 DNA: TGTGCCAGCAGTTTCGTAGGGAGCTATGGCTACACCTTC. It encodes CASSFVGSYGYTF.

Only one count was recorded for this clone. The rearrangement links TRBV7-3 to TRBJ2-1; 10 nucleotides align to TRBD2. Unmatched junction bases numbered 6, after V lost 5 bases and J lost 5 bases. This CDR3 is 15 amino acids long. Germline CDR1 and CDR2: SGHTA and FQGTGA. CDR3 in amino acids: CASSVLGTSDNEQFF. CDR3 bases: TGTGCCAGCAGCGTATTGGGGACTAGCGACAATGAGCAGTTCTTC.

The chain uses TRBV3-1 (or the pseudogene TRBV3-2) and TRBJ1-4; 7 bases fit TRBD1. V shed 6 bases and J 4 bases; nucleotides not matched to a gene: 8. This CDR3 has 15 amino acids. CDR1 and CDR2 (germline): LGHDT, YNNKEL (reference sequence). The CDR3 DNA reads TGTGCCAGCAGGACTTTACAGGGGCATAATGAAAAACTGTTTTTT. It specifies CASRTLQGHNEKLFF.

This sequence joins TRBV5-1 and TRBJ1-4; unclear D gene. V lost 1 base and J lost 1, with 11 bases in between. CDR1 and CDR2 (germline): SGHRS, YFSETQ. The CDR3 is 16 residues long. The CDR3 DNA follows: TGCGCCAGCAGCTTGAAAATGACAAGAACTAATGAAAAACTGTTTTTT. Amino acid sequence: CASSLKMTRTNEKLFF.

This chain connects TRBV28 to TRBJ1-5; 9 bases fit TRBD1. J lost 6 bases, V lost 6 bases, and 6 bases had no gene match. Germline CDR1 reads MDHEN; CDR2 reads SYDVKM. The CDR3 is 14 amino acids. The CDR3 region is CASRNTGGGQPQHF. For the CDR3, the DNA is TGTGCCAGCAGAAATACAGGGGGCGGTCAGCCCCAGCATTTT. The full variable domain, rest sourced from reference TRBV28 and TRBJ1-5, is DVKVTQSSRYLVKRTGEKVFLECVQDMDHENMFWYRQDPGLGLRLIYFSYDVKMKEKGDIPEGYSVSREKKERFSLILESASTNQTSMYLCASRNTGGGQPQHFGDGTRLSIL.

This chain joins TRBV28 and TRBJ2-7; TRBD1 might be the D (6 bases). V lost 4 bases and J lost 10, with 14 bases in between. CDR1 and CDR2 (germline): MDHEN, SYDVKM. This CDR3 contains 12 residues. CDR3 residues: CASSSQGGGQYF. The CDR3 DNA reads TGTGCCAGCAGTTCCCAAGGTGGGGGCCAGTACTTC.

CDR3 coding DNA: TGTGCCAGCTCAGAAGGAGGGAACACTGAAGCTTTCTTT. Its protein product is CASSEGGNTEAFF. The chain links TRBV18 to TRBJ1-1; D gene unclear. CDR1 and CDR2 from the germline V gene are KGHSH and LQKENI. The CDR3 length is 13 residues. V lost 5 bases, J lost 1 base, and 8 bases lay in between.

The CDR3 DNA reads TGTGCCAGCCGGTTGGAACAGGGGGACACAGATACGCAGTATTTT. Translating it yields CASRLEQGDTDTQYF. The chain links TRBV2 to TRBJ2-3, with 8 positions matching TRBD1. CDR1 is SNHLY, CDR2 FYNNEI, per germline. Trimming took 8 bases from V and 2 from J; bases not matched to a gene: 9. The CDR3 runs 15 residues.

J is TRBJ1-3 and V is TRBV30, with TRBD1 matching over 10 bases. V gave up 7 bases and J gave up 1 base; unmatched junction bases: 7. The germline CDR1 and CDR2 sequences are GTSNPN and SVGIG (reference sequence). CDR3 length: 15 residues. CDR3 coding DNA: TGTGCCTCGTCGACAGGGGGCTGGTCTGGAAACACCATATATTTT. Residues: CASSTGGWSGNTIYF.

The genes are TRBV7-9 and TRBJ2-3; the match to TRBD2 covers 10 bases. V lost 6 bases to trimming and J lost 2 bases; unmatched junction nucleotides: 5. Germline-derived CDR1 and CDR2 are SEHNR and FQNEAQ (reference sequence). The CDR3 runs to 15 residues. The CDR3 nucleotides are TGTGCCAGCAGTTCTAGCGGGGGTTCCACAGATACGCAGTATTTT. Translating it yields CASSSSGGSTDTQYF.

The V call is TRBV5-1, the J call TRBJ1-2, with unresolved D. Looked up from germline, CDR1 is SGHRS and CDR2 is YFSETQ. The CDR3 runs 14 residues. V shed 3 bases and J shed 0 bases, with 9 bases lying between them. CDR3: CASSSGPSNYGYTF. The CDR3 nucleotides read TGCGCCAGCAGCTCTGGACCTTCTAACTATGGCTACACCTTC. The variable domain in full, with the rest retrieved from reference TRBV5-1 and TRBJ1-2, is KAGVTQTPRYLIKTRGQQVTLSCSPISGHRSVSWYQQTPGQGLQFLFEYFSETQRNKGNFPGRFSGRQFSNSRSEMNVSTLELGDSALYLCASSSGPSNYGYTFGSGTRLTVV.

The V call is TRBV19, the J call TRBJ1-2; 7 bases fit TRBD1. The CDR3 length is 13 residues. Trimming at V came to 5 bases and at J to 4 bases, leaving 4 bases not matched to a gene. The germline gives CDR1 LNHDA, CDR2 SQIVND (reference sequence). The CDR3 loop is CASSDRDFYGYTF. The CDR3 coding sequence is TGTGCCAGTAGTGACAGGGACTTCTATGGCTACACCTTC.